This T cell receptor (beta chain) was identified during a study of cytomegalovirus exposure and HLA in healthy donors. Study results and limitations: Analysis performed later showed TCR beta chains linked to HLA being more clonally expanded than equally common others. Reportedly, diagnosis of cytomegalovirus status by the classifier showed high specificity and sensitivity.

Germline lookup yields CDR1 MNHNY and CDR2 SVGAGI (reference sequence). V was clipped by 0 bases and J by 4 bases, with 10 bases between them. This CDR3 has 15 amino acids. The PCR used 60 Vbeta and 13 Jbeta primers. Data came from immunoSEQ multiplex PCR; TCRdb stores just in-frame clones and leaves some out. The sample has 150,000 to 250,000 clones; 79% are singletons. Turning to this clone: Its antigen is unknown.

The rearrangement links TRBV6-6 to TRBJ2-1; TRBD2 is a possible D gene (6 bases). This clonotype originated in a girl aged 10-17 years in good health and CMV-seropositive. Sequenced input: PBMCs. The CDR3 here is CASSYSSRGYNEQFF. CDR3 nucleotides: TGTGCCAGCAGTTACTCTAGTCGGGGGTACAATGAGCAGTTCTTC.